This T cell receptor beta chain was sequenced during a study of blood T cell repertoires in COVID-19. Participant age was about 18 to 100 years, and participants resided in roughly 24 US areas. Sequencing was performed with immunoSEQ multiplex PCR; in TCRdb, only in-frame clones are kept and a portion is missing. This table has about 430,000 clones, roughly 90% appearing once. Per germline, CDR1 MGHDK and CDR2 SYGVNS. V shed 6 bases, J shed 1 base, and the junction held 7 bases outside the gene matches. The CDR3 length is 16 residues. The receptor's source is a woman between 18 and 29 years old who had been exposed to COVID-19. The sequenced material came from PBMCs or T cells enriched from blood (not recorded which). This chain connects TRBV25-1 to TRBJ2-5; 11 bases agree with TRBD1. As DNA, the CDR3 is TGTGCCAGCAGCGCCGGGACAGGGGGATCCCAAGAGACCCAGTACTTC. It yields the protein CASSAGTGGSQETQYF.